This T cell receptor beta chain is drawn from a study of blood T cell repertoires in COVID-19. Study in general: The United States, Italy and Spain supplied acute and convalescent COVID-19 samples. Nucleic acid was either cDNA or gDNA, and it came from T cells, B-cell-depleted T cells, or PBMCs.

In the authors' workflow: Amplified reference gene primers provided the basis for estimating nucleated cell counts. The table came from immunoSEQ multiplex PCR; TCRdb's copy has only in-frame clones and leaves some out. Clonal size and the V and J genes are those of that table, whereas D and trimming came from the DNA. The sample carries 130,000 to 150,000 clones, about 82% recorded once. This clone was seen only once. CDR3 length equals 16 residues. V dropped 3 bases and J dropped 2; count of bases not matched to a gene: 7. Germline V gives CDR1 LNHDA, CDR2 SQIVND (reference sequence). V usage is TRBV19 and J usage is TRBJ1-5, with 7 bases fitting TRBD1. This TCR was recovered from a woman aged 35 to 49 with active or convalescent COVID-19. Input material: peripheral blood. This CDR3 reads CASSMGTAGGNQPQHF. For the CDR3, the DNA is TGTGCCAGTAGTATGGGGACAGCCGGAGGCAATCAGCCCCAGCATTTT.